This T cell receptor (beta chain) was captured by sequencing in a study of blood T cells in healthy people across ages. For the second PCR, which ran for 7 to 11 cycles, a sample-barcoded 5' primer and a J-beta primer mix were used. MiXCR was run by TCRdb on the 5' RACE reads, yielding one entry per CDR3 protein. Among about 380,000 distinct CDR3 sequences listed, about half were seen once. V was shortened by 5 bases and J by 3 bases, with 16 bases between the two germline ends. This CDR3 comprises 15 residues. The germline CDR1 and CDR2 sequences are MDHEN and SYDVKM. The receptor was derived from a man aged 60 to 75 in good health. The gene calls are TRBV28 and TRBJ1-2; D is perhaps TRBD1 (5 bases). Source material: blood. The DNA of the CDR3 is TGTGCCAGCAGTCCCGCCGGGACTCGGGACTATGGCTACACCTTC. It encodes CASSPAGTRDYGYTF.